The clone carrying this T cell receptor beta chain showed up just a few times. Its antigen is unidentified. The junction departs from germline at one end; a sequencing error may be responsible. This specimen comes from a study of T cell repertoires in cytomegalovirus infection. Across the whole study: From public TCR beta signatures came an indication of both CMV infection and matching HLA type. Study conclusions and caveats: HLA-C-restricted CMV-specific TCR beta clonotypes prevailed in the ex vivo response.

CDR3 length equals 15 residues. CDR1 and CDR2 (germline): MNHEY, SVGEGT. TCRdb reanalysed the reads using MiXCR and keeps one entry per CDR3 protein. The sample holds fewer than 1,000,000 distinct CDR3 sequences, around 32% seen once. This sequence originates from a human donor in good health (CMV status not recorded). Some clones in this sample may be carry-over from other donors' samples. Sequenced here: cultured CD8+ T cells from PBMCs, sampled from culture after CMV antigen stimulation. V and J are TRBV6-2 or TRBV6-3 and TRBJ2-1; 8 bases are shared with TRBD1. CDR3 bases: TGTGCCAGCATTTACAGGGGGAAACAATACAATGAGCAGTTCTTC. It codes for CASIYRGKQYNEQFF.